These 3 T cell receptor beta chains were all obtained from the same sample, sequenced in a study of cytomegalovirus exposure and HLA in healthy donors. It was with 60 Vbeta and 13 Jbeta primers that the PCR ran. TCRdb's table, derived via immunoSEQ multiplex PCR, lists solely in-frame clones and lacks some. The sample has 110,000 or so clones; 70% to 85% are singletons. The sequencing input was PBMCs. These receptors originate from a woman aged 18-30 years in good health and CMV-seronegative.

This chain joins TRBV27 and TRBJ1-1, with D unclear. Trimming shortened V by 6 bases and J by 5 bases, and 13 bases separated the two germline ends. The CDR3 consists of 13 residues. From germline, CDR1 is MNHEY and CDR2 SMNVEV (reference sequence). The CDR3: CASSRGWRTEAFF. CDR3 bases: TGTGCCAGCAGCCGGGGTTGGAGGACTGAAGCTTTCTTT.

V gene TRBV7-2 combines with J gene TRBJ1-1; tentatively, D is TRBD1 (5 bases). Trimming cost V 1 base and J 3 bases, with 9 bases left between them. The CDR3 runs to 14 residues. The V gene's germline CDR1 is SGHTA and CDR2 FQGNSA. CDR3: CASSLGWTHTEAFF. The CDR3 DNA is TGTGCCAGCAGCTTAGGGTGGACACACACTGAAGCTTTCTTT.

This chain uses TRBV11-1 with TRBJ1-2, with TRBD1 identical over 8 bases. Germline values: CDR1 SGHAT, CDR2 FQDESV (reference sequence). With 5 bases clipped from V and 5 bases from J, the junction kept 7 bases outside the gene matches. The CDR3 contains 14 residues. CDR3 bases: TGTGCCAGCAGCCCAAGGACAGGGTTGTATGGCTACACCTTC. Translated: CASSPRTGLYGYTF.